This T cell receptor beta chain originates from a study of blood T cells in healthy people across ages (dated by TCRdb to between 2014 and 2017). For the wider study: Template switching captured roughly one uniquely barcoded TCR beta cDNA molecule per two T cells in model experiments. Age-related changes in TCR beta repertoire diversity were measured in the study by deep sequencing normalized with unique cDNA molecular identifiers. For two donors (one aged 18 to 30 and one aged 80 or older), the study analyzed two additional independent replicas of 1 million unique cDNA reads from the same blood draw. To avoid experimental bias, donors of different ages were spread randomly across the sequencing lanes. The donors were split into four age groups: young (average around 15 years), middle-aged (39), aged (over 55) and long-lived (82).

Systemically healthy Caucasian individuals from Russia, 39 in total and aged about 6 to 100 years, were included as donors. Each donor gave approximately 10 milliliters of peripheral blood, collected into EDTA-treated Vacutainer tubes. Ficoll-Paque density-gradient centrifugation was used to isolate PBMCs, with at least 6.5 million per sample. Trizol reagent was used to extract total RNA from PBMCs, with at least 6 micrograms per sample. Naive CD45RAhigh/CD27high T cell percentages were measured by flow cytometry on a PBMC aliquot from every donor. The receptor library was made with 5' RACE. Instrument used: Illumina HiSeq 2500. A second PCR of about 7 to 12 cycles was run with a J-beta primer mix and a sample-barcoded 5' primer. A unique molecular identifier was introduced onto each TCR beta cDNA molecule by a template-switch 5' adaptor carrying 12 random nucleotides. Each sample yielded at least 2.5 million CDR3-containing paired-end reads. First-strand cDNA was synthesized from all RNA with the Mint cDNA synthesis kit, primed by a TRBC-specific oligonucleotide. All cDNA was treated with uracil-DNA glycosylase and then went through a first 18-cycle PCR with the universal primers M1SS and BC2_uni_R. As for the authors' bioinformatics: Normalization of each sample was performed by random selection of 1 million high-quality reads, each carrying a distinct molecular identifier. Instead of being binned into consensus sequences, reads that shared molecular identifiers were thrown out. CDR3 identification, clonotype clustering and error correction used MiTCR with a Q25 quality threshold and the strictest error-elimination algorithm. Lower-bound total TCR beta diversity was estimated with a nonparametric unseen species model using Euler transformation. TCRdb reprocessed the public reads (quality trimming at Q25 with fastp, clone calling with MiXCR) and kept in-frame beta chains. Every CDR3 protein is listed once, alongside the most common genes and DNA of its rows. The V and J calls and clone size are TCRdb's, not the authors'. The sample contains approximately 1,000,000 distinct CDR3 sequences, around two fifths of them found a single time. The ten top clones hold roughly 14% of the sample.

Via the germline V gene (reference sequence), CDR1 is DFQATT and CDR2 SNEGSKA. Trimming costs V 3 bases and J 5 bases, and their ends lie 8 bases apart. Spanning cysteine to phenylalanine, the CDR3 consists of 12 amino acids. Only CDR3 DNA is held: 36 bases, read in frame from base 1. Results and caveats for the whole study, not just this receptor: The CMV infection status of donors was not known, potentially confounding age-related changes in expanded clonotypes. Estimates of total diversity based on one million sequenced T cells were considered lower bounds and underestimates. Observed TCR beta diversity per million T cells fell roughly linearly with age, and a significant reduction was already apparent by age roughly 41. There was a strong correlation between observed TCR beta diversity and the percentage of naive T cells measured by flow cytometry. Because profiling used bulk unsorted PBMCs, naive and antigen-experienced compartments could not be compared conclusively. Compared with the aged group, the long-lived group had more naive CD4+ T cells, fewer expanded clones and increased TCR diversity, a pattern suggesting age selection.

Details on this clonotype: No antigen is known for it. A single base separates this from a much larger clone, so it may be a read error.

The V and J genes are TRBV20-1 and TRBJ1-5; the D gene remains uncertain. This clonotype originated in a young man in good health. The sequencing input was blood. The CDR3 protein sequence reads: CSASVNDQPQHF. The DNA sequence follows: TGCAGTGCTAGCGTCAACGATCAGCCCCAGCATTTT.